These 6 T cell receptor beta chains came from one sample sequenced in a study of T cell responses to AZD1222 COVID-19 vaccine. Sequencing used immunoSEQ multiplex PCR; TCRdb keeps in-frame clones, though not all of them. The sample holds about 150,000 clones, about 91% seen once. Sequencing used peripheral blood, obtained 28 days after the second AZD1222 dose. These receptors came from an adult who received the AZD1222 COVID-19 vaccine.

This clone was detected only a few times. The chain has TRBV7-9 and TRBJ2-3; D call uncertain. The CDR3 runs to 15 residues. Germline CDR1 is SEHNR and CDR2 is FQNEAQ (reference sequence). V was cut by 0 bases and J by 2 bases, with 9 bases left in between. The CDR3 sequence: CASSLADLLTDTQYF. In DNA form, the CDR3 reads TGTGCCAGCAGCTTAGCGGATCTGCTCACAGATACGCAGTATTTT.

The chain recombines TRBV2 with TRBJ2-5, with D uncertain. The CDR3 is 11 amino acids. The germline CDR1 and CDR2 sequences are SNHLY and FYNNEI. V was trimmed by 8 bases and J by 0 bases, leaving 4 bases between them. The CDR3, as DNA: TGTGCCAGCTCATACCAAGAGACCCAGTACTTC. It encodes CASSYQETQYF.

The gene calls are TRBV11-3 and TRBJ1-4; D is perhaps TRBD1 (5 bases). The CDR3 runs to 16 residues. Trimming left V 5 bases short and J 8 bases short, with 21 bases between. Germline CDR1 SGHNT, CDR2 YENEEA. The CDR3 loop is CASSPTPSPGPEKLFF. The DNA for the CDR3 is TGTGCCAGCAGCCCTACCCCCTCCCCGGGGCCGGAAAAACTGTTTTTT.

The chain employs TRBV12-3 or TRBV12-4 and TRBJ1-2; D not certain. The CDR3 has 13 amino acids. V lost 7 bases, J lost 5 bases, and 14 bases lay in between. CDR3 sequence reads: CASTVAKVYGYTF. The CDR3, as DNA: TGTGCCAGCACTGTGGCAAAAGTTTATGGCTACACCTTC.

The gene calls are TRBV4-1 and TRBJ1-1; D uncertain. The V end lost 6 bases, the J end lost 1 base, and 18 bases lay between the germline ends. CDR1 and CDR2 (germline): MGHRA, YSYEKL. This CDR3 is 16 amino acids long. Here the CDR3 DNA reads TGCGCCAGCAGTCCCGTCCCCCGCTTCCCGAACACTGAAGCTTTCTTT. It is translated as CASSPVPRFPNTEAFF.

The V and J genes are TRBV19 and TRBJ1-6; maybe TRBD1 (5 bases). The V and J ends lost 7 bases and 0 bases respectively, with 22 bases between them. The length of the CDR3 is 19 residues. Germline CDR1 is LNHDA and CDR2 is SQIVND (reference sequence). The DNA for the CDR3 is TGTGCCAGTACCCACGGGGGTTTCGCCAGAAGCTCCTATAATTCACCCCTCCACTTT. Translation: CASTHGGFARSSYNSPLHF.